This T cell receptor (beta chain) was captured in a study of T cell changes during pregnancy in multiple sclerosis (dated by TCRdb to between 2018 and 2020). Broadly, across the study: Changes in the T cell repertoire over the course of pregnancy were examined in this study in women with multiple sclerosis.

After removal of 1 base from V and 5 bases from J, the junction retains 4 bases not matched to a gene. From cysteine to phenylalanine, the CDR3 is 15 amino acids long. The DNA shown is the 45-base CDR3, in frame from base 1. The germline V gene (reference sequence) provides CDR1 LNHDA and CDR2 SQIVND. Details on this clone: Its antigen target is currently unknown. The record has no base qualities; no much larger clone is one base away.

Library preparation employed the immunoSEQ multiplex PCR assay. The source is immuneACCESS, and TCRdb retained only in-frame sequences with V and J called. Part of the clones is not carried over; for the studies checked, unresolved V genes explain less than half of this, and the remainder is unexplained. This sample holds around 22,000 clones; approximately 93% were observed only once. The ten largest clones take up about 0.6% of the sample. This specimen consisted of CD4+ T cells from peripheral blood mononuclear cells, obtained after pregnancy. The clonotype comes from a female donor in good health, enrolled as a control in a pregnancy study. This chain is built from TRBV19 and TRBJ2-2; TRBD1 fits 7 bases in the junction. The CDR3 region reads CASSIGQGTTGELFF. At the DNA level, the sequence is TGTGCCAGTAGTATAGGACAGGGTACGACCGGGGAGCTGTTTTTT.